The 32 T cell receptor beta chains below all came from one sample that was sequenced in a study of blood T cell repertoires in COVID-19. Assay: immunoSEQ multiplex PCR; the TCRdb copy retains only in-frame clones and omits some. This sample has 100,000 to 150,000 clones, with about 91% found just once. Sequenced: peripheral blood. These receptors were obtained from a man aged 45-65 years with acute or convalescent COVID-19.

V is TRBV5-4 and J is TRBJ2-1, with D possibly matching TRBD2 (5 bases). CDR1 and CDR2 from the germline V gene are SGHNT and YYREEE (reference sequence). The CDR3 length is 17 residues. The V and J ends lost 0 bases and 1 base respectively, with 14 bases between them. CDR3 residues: CASSLDFWERSYNEQFF. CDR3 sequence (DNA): TGTGCCAGCAGCTTGGATTTTTGGGAGAGGTCCTACAATGAGCAGTTCTTC.

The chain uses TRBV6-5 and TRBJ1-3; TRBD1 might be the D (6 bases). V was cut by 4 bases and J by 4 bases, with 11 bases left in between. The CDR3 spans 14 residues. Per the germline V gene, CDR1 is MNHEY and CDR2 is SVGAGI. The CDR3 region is CASSSGVYGNTIYF. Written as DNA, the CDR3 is TGTGCCAGCAGTTCAGGGGTGTACGGAAACACCATATATTTT.

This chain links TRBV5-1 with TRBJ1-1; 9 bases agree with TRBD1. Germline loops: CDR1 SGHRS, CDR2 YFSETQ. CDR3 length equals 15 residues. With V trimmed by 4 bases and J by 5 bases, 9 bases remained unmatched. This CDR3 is CASSLLDRGRTEAFF. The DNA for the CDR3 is TGCGCCAGCAGCCTACTGGACAGGGGAAGGACTGAAGCTTTCTTT.

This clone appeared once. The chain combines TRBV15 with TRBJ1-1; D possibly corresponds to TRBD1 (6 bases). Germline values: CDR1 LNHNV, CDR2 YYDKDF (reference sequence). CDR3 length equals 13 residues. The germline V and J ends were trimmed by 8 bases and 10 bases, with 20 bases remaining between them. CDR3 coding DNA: TGTGCCACCGCAATAACGGACAGCAGTCGAGCTTTCTTT. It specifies CATAITDSSRAFF.

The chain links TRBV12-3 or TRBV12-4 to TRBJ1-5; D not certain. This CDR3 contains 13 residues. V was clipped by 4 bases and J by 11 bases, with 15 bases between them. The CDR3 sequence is CASSSGIPRTQHF. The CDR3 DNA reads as TGTGCCAGCAGTTCCGGGATTCCGAGGACCCAGCATTTT.

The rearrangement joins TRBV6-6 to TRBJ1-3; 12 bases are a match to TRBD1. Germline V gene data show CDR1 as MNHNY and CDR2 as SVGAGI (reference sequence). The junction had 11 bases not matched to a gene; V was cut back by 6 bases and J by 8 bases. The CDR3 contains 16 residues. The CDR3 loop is CASRDPGQGAVYTIYF. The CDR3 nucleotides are TGTGCCAGCAGGGACCCGGGACAGGGGGCAGTTTACACCATATATTTT.

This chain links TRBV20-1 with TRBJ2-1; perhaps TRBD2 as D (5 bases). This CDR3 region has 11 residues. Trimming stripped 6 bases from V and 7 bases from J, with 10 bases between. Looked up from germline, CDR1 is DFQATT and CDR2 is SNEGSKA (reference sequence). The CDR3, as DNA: TGCAGTGCCGGGAAGGTGAATGAGCAGTTCTTC. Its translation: CSAGKVNEQFF.

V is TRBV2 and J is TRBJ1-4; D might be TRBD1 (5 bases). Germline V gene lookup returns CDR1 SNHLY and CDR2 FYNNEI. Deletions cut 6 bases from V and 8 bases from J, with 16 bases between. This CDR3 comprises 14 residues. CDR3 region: CASRAGRTIEKLFF. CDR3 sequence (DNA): TGTGCCAGCAGGGCGGGACGGACTATAGAAAAACTGTTTTTT.

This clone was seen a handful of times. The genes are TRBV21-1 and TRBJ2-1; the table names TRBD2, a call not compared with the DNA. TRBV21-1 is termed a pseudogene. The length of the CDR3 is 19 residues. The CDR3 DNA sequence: TGTGCCAGCAGCGTCTCGCTTGGGGAGAGGAGCGGGGAGGACAATGAGCAGTTCTTC. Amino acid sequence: CASSVSLGERSGEDNEQFF.

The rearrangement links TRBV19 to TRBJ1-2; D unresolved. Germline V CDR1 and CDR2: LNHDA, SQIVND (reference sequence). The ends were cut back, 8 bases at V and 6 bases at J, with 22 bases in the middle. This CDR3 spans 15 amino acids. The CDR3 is CASYGKPPLRDGYTF. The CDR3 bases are TGTGCCAGTTACGGAAAACCGCCCCTTCGGGATGGCTACACCTTC. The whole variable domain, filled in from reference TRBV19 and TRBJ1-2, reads DGGITQSPKYLFRKEGQNVTLSCEQNLNHDAMYWYRQDPGQGLRLIYYSQIVNDFQKGDIAEGYSVSREKKESFPLTVTSAQKNPTAFYLCASYGKPPLRDGYTFGSGTRLTVV.

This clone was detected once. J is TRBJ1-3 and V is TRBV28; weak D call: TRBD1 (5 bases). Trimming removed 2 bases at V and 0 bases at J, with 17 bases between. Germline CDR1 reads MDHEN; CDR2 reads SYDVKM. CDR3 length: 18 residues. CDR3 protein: CASSLAGPRTPSGNTIYF. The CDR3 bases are TGTGCCAGCAGTTTAGCGGGACCCAGAACACCCTCTGGAAACACCATATATTTT.

The CDR3 loop is CASSQMPILPRKLFF. DNA of the CDR3: TGTGCCAGCAGCCAGATGCCAATTTTGCCGCGAAAACTGTTTTTT. V is TRBV3-1 (or the pseudogene TRBV3-2) and J is TRBJ2-2; D remains unclear. Near its end, the DNA agrees better with TRBJ1-4, so the J call may be wrong. The CDR3 extends over 15 amino acids. Germline CDR1 and CDR2: LGHDT and YNNKEL (reference sequence).

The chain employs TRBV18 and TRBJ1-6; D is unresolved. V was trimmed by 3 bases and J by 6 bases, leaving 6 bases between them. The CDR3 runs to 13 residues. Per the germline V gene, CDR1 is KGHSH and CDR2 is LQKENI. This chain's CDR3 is CASSPRSNSPLHF. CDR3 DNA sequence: TGTGCCAGCTCACCCCGTTCTAATTCACCCCTCCACTTT.

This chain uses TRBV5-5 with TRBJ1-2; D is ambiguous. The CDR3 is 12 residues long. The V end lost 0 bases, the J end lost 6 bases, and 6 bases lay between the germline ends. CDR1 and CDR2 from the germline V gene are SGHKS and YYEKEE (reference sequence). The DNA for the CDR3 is TGTGCCAGCAGCTTGGTTCGGGATGGCTACACCTTC. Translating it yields CASSLVRDGYTF.

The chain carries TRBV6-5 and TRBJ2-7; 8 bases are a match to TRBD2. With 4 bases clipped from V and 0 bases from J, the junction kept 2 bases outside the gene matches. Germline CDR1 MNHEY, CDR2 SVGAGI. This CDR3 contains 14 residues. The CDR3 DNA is TGTGCCAGCAGTTTAAGCGGGAGCTCCTACGAGCAGTACTTC. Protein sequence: CASSLSGSSYEQYF.

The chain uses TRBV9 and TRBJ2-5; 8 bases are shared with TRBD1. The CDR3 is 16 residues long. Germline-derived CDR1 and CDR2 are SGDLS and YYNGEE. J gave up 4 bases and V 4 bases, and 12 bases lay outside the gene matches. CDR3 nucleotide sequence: TGTGCCAGCAGCACAAGACAGGGGTCCTCGGGAGAGACCCAGTACTTC. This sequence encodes CASSTRQGSSGETQYF.

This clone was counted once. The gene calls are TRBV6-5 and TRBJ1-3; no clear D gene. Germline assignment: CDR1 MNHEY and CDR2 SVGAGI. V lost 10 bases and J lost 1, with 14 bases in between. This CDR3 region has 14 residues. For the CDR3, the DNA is TGTGCCATCGGGGAAAGGTGGTCTGGAAACACCATATATTTT. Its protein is CAIGERWSGNTIYF.

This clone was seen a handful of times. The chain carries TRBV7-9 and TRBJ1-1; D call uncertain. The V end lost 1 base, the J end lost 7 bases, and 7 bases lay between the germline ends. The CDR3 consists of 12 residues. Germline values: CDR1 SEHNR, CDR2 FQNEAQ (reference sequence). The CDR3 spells CASSLDFSEAFF. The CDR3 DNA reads TGTGCCAGCAGCTTAGATTTCAGTGAAGCTTTCTTT.

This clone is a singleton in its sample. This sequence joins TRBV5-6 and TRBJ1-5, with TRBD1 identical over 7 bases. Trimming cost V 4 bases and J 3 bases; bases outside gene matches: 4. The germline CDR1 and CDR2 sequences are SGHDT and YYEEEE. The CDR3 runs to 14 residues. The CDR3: CASSRDRANQPQHF. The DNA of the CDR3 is TGTGCCAGCAGCCGGGACAGAGCCAATCAGCCCCAGCATTTT.

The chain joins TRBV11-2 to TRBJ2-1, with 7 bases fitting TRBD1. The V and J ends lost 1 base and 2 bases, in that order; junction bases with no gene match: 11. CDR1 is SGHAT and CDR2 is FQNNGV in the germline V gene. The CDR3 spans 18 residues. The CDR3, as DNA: TGTGCCAGCAGCTTAGTACCCCACGGGACAGCGACCTACAATGAGCAGTTCTTC. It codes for CASSLVPHGTATYNEQFF.

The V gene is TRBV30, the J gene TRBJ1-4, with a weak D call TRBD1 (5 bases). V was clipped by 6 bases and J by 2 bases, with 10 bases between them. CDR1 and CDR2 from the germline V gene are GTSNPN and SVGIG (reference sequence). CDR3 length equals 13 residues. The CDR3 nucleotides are TGTGCCTGTCCGACAGTTACTAATGAAAAACTGTTTTTT. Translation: CACPTVTNEKLFF.

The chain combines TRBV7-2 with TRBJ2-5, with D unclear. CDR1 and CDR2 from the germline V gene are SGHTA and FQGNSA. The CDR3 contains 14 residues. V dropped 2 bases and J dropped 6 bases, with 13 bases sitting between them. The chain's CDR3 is CASSLNSGSKTQYF. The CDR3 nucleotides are TGTGCCAGCAGCTTAAATTCCGGGTCAAAGACCCAGTACTTC.

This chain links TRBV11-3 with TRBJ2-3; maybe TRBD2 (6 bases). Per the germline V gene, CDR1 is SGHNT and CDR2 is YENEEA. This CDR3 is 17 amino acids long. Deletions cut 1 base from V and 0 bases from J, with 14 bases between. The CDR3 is CASSLGNSGPSTDTQYF. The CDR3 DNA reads TGTGCCAGCAGCTTAGGGAATAGCGGACCGAGCACAGATACGCAGTATTTT.

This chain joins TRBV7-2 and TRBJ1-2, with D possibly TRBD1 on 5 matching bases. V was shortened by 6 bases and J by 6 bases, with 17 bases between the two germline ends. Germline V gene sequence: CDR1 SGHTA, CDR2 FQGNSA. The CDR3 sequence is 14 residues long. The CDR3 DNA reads TGTGCCAGCAGGGGCGCGGGGGGTACGCATGGCTACACCTTC. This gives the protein CASRGAGGTHGYTF.

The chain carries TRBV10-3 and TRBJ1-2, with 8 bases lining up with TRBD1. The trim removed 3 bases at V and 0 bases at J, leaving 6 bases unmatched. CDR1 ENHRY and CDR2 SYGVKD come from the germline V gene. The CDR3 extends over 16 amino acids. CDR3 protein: CAISDPRGRTNYGYTF. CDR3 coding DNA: TGTGCCATCAGTGATCCCAGGGGGCGAACTAACTATGGCTACACCTTC.

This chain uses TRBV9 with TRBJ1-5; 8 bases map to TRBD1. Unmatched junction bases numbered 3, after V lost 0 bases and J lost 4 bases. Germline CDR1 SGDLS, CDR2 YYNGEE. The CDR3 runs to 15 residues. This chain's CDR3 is CASSVGTGMNQPQHF. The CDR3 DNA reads TGTGCCAGCAGCGTAGGGACAGGGATGAATCAGCCCCAGCATTTT.

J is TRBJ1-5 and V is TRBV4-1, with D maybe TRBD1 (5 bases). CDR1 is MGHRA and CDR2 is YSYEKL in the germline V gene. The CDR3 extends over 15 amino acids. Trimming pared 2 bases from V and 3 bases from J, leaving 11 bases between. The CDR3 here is CASSQRQIVNQPQHF. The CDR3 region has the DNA TGCGCCAGCAGCCAAAGACAGATAGTCAATCAGCCCCAGCATTTT.

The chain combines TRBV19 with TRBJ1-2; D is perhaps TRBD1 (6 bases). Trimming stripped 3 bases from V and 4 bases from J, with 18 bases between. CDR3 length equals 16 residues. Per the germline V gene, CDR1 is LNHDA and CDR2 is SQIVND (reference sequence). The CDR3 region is CASSIMAPGAAYGYTF. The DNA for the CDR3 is TGTGCCAGTAGTATTATGGCTCCAGGGGCGGCCTATGGCTACACCTTC. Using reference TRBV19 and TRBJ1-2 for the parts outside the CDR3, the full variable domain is DGGITQSPKYLFRKEGQNVTLSCEQNLNHDAMYWYRQDPGQGLRLIYYSQIVNDFQKGDIAEGYSVSREKKESFPLTVTSAQKNPTAFYLCASSIMAPGAAYGYTFGSGTRLTVV.

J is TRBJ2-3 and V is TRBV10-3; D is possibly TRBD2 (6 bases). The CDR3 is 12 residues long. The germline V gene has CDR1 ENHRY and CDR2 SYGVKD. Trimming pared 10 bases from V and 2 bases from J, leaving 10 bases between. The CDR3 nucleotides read TGTGCCACTGGGGGGAACACAGATACGCAGTATTTT. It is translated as CATGGNTDTQYF.

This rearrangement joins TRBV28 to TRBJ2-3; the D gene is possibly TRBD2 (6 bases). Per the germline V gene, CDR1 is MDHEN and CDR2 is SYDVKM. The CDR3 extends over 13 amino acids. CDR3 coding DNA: TGTGCAGGGGCCGGAGGGGCCACAGATACGCAGTATTTT. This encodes CAGAGGATDTQYF.

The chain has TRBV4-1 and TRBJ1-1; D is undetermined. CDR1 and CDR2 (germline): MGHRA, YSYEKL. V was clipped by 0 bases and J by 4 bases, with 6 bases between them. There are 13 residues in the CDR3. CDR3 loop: CASSQDESTEAFF. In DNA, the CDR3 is TGCGCCAGCAGCCAAGACGAGAGCACTGAAGCTTTCTTT.

CDR3 protein: CASSDSEVGANYGYTF. The CDR3 region has the DNA TGTGCCAGCAGTGACTCGGAGGTGGGAGCTAACTATGGCTACACCTTC. The chain employs TRBV6-4 and TRBJ1-2; the D is unclear. This CDR3 comprises 16 residues. The ends were cut back, 0 bases at V and 0 bases at J, with 11 bases in the middle. Germline lookup yields CDR1 MRHNA and CDR2 SNTAGT.